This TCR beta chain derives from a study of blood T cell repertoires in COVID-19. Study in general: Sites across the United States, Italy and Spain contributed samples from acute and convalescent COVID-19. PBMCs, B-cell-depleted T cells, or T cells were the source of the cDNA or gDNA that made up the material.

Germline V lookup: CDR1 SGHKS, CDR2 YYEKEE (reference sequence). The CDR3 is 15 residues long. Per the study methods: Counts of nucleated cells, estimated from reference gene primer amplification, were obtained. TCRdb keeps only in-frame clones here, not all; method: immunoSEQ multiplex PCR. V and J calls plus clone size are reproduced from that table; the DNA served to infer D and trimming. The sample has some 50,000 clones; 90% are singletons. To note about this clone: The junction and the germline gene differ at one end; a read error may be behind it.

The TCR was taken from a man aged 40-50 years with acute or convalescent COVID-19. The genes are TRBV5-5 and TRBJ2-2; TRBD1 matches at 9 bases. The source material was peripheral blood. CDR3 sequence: CASSPGTGFPGELLF. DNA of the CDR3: TGTGCCAGCAGCCCAGGGACAGGGTTCCCCGGGGAGCTGCTTTTT.